These T cell receptor beta chains were read from a single sample in a study of blood T cell repertoires in COVID-19. TCRdb's table, derived via immunoSEQ multiplex PCR, lists solely in-frame clones and lacks some. The sample lists 300,000 to 400,000 clones, more than 75% occurring once. Sequencing was performed on PBMCs or T cells enriched from blood (not recorded which). These TCRs come from a woman aged 30 to 39 with acute COVID-19. Both conserved end residues are part of each CDR3. The D gene is left open where the match is weak. Clone size is stated in some rows and not others, as once, few, many or a class when expanded.

J gene: TRBJ2-1
clone size: once
V gene: TRBV27
D gene: TRBD1
CDR3 protein: CASSSLDRGPHNEQFF
CDR3 DNA: TGTGCCAGCAGTTCCCTGGACAGGGGGCCCCACAATGAGCAGTTCTTC

J gene: TRBJ2-3
clone size: NA
V gene: TRBV13
D gene: TRBD2
CDR3 protein: CASSLQPTSGGLSTDTQYF
CDR3 DNA: TGTGCCAGCAGCCTCCAGCCGACTAGCGGGGGGCTTAGCACAGATACGCAGTATTTT

J gene: TRBJ1-5
clone size: few
V gene: TRBV18
D gene: NA
CDR3 protein: CASSLDMGTLNNQPQHF
CDR3 DNA: TGTGCCAGCTCACTAGATATGGGGACACTGAATAATCAGCCCCAGCATTTT

J gene: TRBJ1-3
clone size: NA
V gene: TRBV7-2
D gene: NA
CDR3 protein: CASSFTRGRSGNTIYF
CDR3 DNA: TGTGCCAGCAGCTTCACCAGGGGAAGGTCTGGAAACACCATATATTTT

J gene: TRBJ1-6
clone size: NA
V gene: TRBV7-9
D gene: NA
CDR3 protein: CASSLQGSRSPLHF
CDR3 DNA: TGTGCCAGCAGCTTACAGGGTTCTCGGTCACCCCTCCACTTT

J gene: TRBJ1-6
clone size: NA
V gene: TRBV7-9
D gene: TRBD1
CDR3 protein: CASSPTGAYNSPLHF
CDR3 DNA: TGTGCCAGCAGCCCAACAGGGGCCTATAATTCACCCCTCCACTTT

J gene: TRBJ2-1
clone size: NA
V gene: TRBV5-4
D gene: TRBD2
CDR3 protein: CASRAGGLAAYNEQFF
CDR3 DNA: TGTGCCAGCAGGGCTGGAGGACTAGCGGCCTACAATGAGCAGTTCTTC

J gene: TRBJ1-6
clone size: once
V gene: TRBV7-3
D gene: NA
CDR3 protein: CASSVGGGNSPLHF
CDR3 DNA: TGTGCCAGCAGCGTGGGAGGTGGGAATTCACCCCTCCACTTT

J gene: TRBJ2-1
clone size: NA
V gene: TRBV7-3
D gene: TRBD1
CDR3 protein: CASSQGVYNEQFF
CDR3 DNA: TGTGCCAGCAGCCAGGGGGTATACAATGAGCAGTTCTTC

J gene: TRBJ2-1
clone size: once
V gene: TRBV7-3
D gene: NA
CDR3 protein: CASSLEGSSYNEQFF
CDR3 DNA: TGTGCCAGCAGCTTAGAAGGGAGCTCCTACAATGAGCAGTTCTTC

J gene: TRBJ1-4
clone size: NA
V gene: TRBV15
D gene: TRBD1
CDR3 protein: CATSRGDRDTNEKLFF
CDR3 DNA: TGTGCCACCAGCAGAGGCGACAGGGACACTAATGAAAAACTGTTTTTT

J gene: TRBJ2-2
clone size: NA
V gene: TRBV6-5
D gene: TRBD1
CDR3 protein: CASIPGQGSTGELFF
CDR3 DNA: TGTGCCAGCATTCCCGGACAGGGAAGCACCGGGGAGCTGTTTTTT

J gene: TRBJ1-3
clone size: NA
V gene: TRBV7-3
D gene: NA
CDR3 protein: CASSPGGGSGNTIYF
CDR3 DNA: TGTGCCAGCAGCCCCGGGGGGGGTTCTGGAAACACCATATATTTT

J gene: TRBJ1-4
clone size: NA
V gene: TRBV7-6
D gene: TRBD1
CDR3 protein: CASSHRQGANEKLFF
CDR3 DNA: TGTGCCAGCAGCCATAGACAGGGAGCAAATGAAAAACTGTTTTTT

J gene: TRBJ2-3
clone size: NA
V gene: TRBV19
D gene: TRBD2
CDR3 protein: CATQPGLAAWGTDTQYF
CDR3 DNA: TGTGCCACCCAGCCGGGACTAGCGGCGTGGGGCACAGATACGCAGTATTTT

J gene: TRBJ2-3
clone size: NA
V gene: TRBV2
D gene: NA
CDR3 protein: CASSEEGLTDTQYF
CDR3 DNA: TGTGCCAGCAGTGAAGAGGGGTTGACAGATACGCAGTATTTT

J gene: TRBJ2-1
clone size: NA
V gene: TRBV4-3
D gene: NA
CDR3 protein: CASSPGGGGPFQQFF
CDR3 DNA: TGCGCCAGCAGCCCCGGTGGGGGGGGGCCATTTCAGCAGTTCTTC

J gene: TRBJ2-1
clone size: NA
V gene: TRBV9
D gene: TRBD1
CDR3 protein: CASSVGPPGQWKYNEQFF
CDR3 DNA: TGTGCCAGCAGCGTGGGACCGCCGGGACAGTGGAAATACAATGAGCAGTTCTTC

J gene: TRBJ1-4
clone size: NA
V gene: TRBV10-3
D gene: TRBD1
CDR3 protein: CAISEFPGGSGEKLFF
CDR3 DNA: TGTGCCATCAGTGAGTTCCCAGGGGGTTCTGGTGAAAAACTGTTTTTT

J gene: TRBJ1-2
clone size: NA
V gene: TRBV5-6
D gene: NA
CDR3 protein: CASSLGRELYGYTF
CDR3 DNA: TGTGCCAGCAGCTTAGGCAGGGAACTCTATGGCTACACCTTC

J gene: TRBJ2-7
clone size: NA
V gene: TRBV14
D gene: TRBD2
CDR3 protein: CASSQVSGGYEQYF
CDR3 DNA: TGTGCCAGCAGCCAAGTTAGCGGGGGCTACGAGCAGTACTTC

J gene: TRBJ1-1
clone size: NA
V gene: TRBV27
D gene: NA
CDR3 protein: CASSFREDTEAFF
CDR3 DNA: TGTGCCAGCAGTTTCAGGGAGGACACTGAAGCTTTCTTT

J gene: TRBJ2-7
clone size: NA
V gene: TRBV10-3
D gene: NA
CDR3 protein: CAITRGINTYEQYF
CDR3 DNA: TGTGCCATCACCCGAGGGATCAACACCTACGAGCAGTACTTC

J gene: TRBJ2-1
clone size: NA
V gene: TRBV29-1
D gene: TRBD1
CDR3 protein: CSVYIQGFHEQFF
CDR3 DNA: TGCAGCGTCTACATACAGGGGTTCCATGAGCAGTTCTTC

J gene: TRBJ1-2
clone size: NA
V gene: TRBV5-1
D gene: NA
CDR3 protein: CASSATGSHGYTF
CDR3 DNA: TGCGCCAGCAGCGCGACAGGTTCGCACGGCTACACCTTC

J gene: TRBJ2-5
clone size: NA
V gene: TRBV5-1
D gene: NA
CDR3 protein: CASSLSRGETQYF
CDR3 DNA: TGCGCCAGCAGCTTGTCCCGAGGGGAGACCCAGTACTTC

J gene: TRBJ1-6
clone size: NA
V gene: TRBV9
D gene: TRBD1
CDR3 protein: CASSPGGGQKPSPLHF
CDR3 DNA: TGTGCCAGCAGCCCCGGGGGGGGACAGAAACCCTCACCCCTCCACTTT

J gene: TRBJ2-3
clone size: few
V gene: TRBV7-9
D gene: NA
CDR3 protein: CASSLGGWGDTQYF
CDR3 DNA: TGTGCCAGCAGCTTAGGAGGGTGGGGAGATACGCAGTATTTT

J gene: TRBJ1-5
clone size: NA
V gene: TRBV7-2
D gene: TRBD1
CDR3 protein: CASSLRDRGNQPQHF
CDR3 DNA: TGTGCCAGCAGCTTAAGGGACAGGGGCAATCAGCCCCAGCATTTT

J gene: TRBJ1-2
clone size: NA
V gene: TRBV20-1
D gene: TRBD1
CDR3 protein: CSASLDRGPVEGGYTF
CDR3 DNA: TGCAGTGCTAGTTTGGACAGGGGCCCAGTAGAGGGTGGCTACACCTTC

J gene: TRBJ1-2
clone size: NA
V gene: TRBV5-1
D gene: NA
CDR3 protein: CASSLWQSYGYTF
CDR3 DNA: TGCGCCAGCAGCTTGTGGCAGTCCTATGGCTACACCTTC

J gene: TRBJ1-4
clone size: NA
V gene: TRBV18
D gene: NA
CDR3 protein: CASSPNAITSAEKLFF
CDR3 DNA: TGTGCCAGCTCACCAAACGCGATAACCTCCGCGGAAAAACTGTTTTTT

J gene: TRBJ1-1
clone size: few
V gene: TRBV5-1
D gene: NA
CDR3 protein: CASSLGGSGAFF
CDR3 DNA: TGCGCCAGCAGCTTGGGAGGGTCCGGGGCTTTCTTT

J gene: TRBJ2-4
clone size: NA
V gene: TRBV6-5
D gene: TRBD1
CDR3 protein: CASSYKDRGLDIQYF
CDR3 DNA: TGTGCCAGCAGTTACAAGGACAGGGGGCTAGACATTCAGTACTTC

J gene: TRBJ2-3
clone size: NA
V gene: TRBV27
D gene: TRBD2
CDR3 protein: CASSLVGWGLAVEDTQYF
CDR3 DNA: TGTGCCAGCAGTTTGGTGGGGTGGGGACTAGCGGTAGAAGATACGCAGTATTTT

J gene: TRBJ2-6
clone size: NA
V gene: TRBV5-6
D gene: NA
CDR3 protein: CASSRIAEGGANVLTF
CDR3 DNA: TGTGCCAGCAGCCGCATAGCCGAGGGAGGGGCCAACGTCCTGACTTTC

J gene: TRBJ2-7
clone size: NA
V gene: TRBV30
D gene: TRBD1
CDR3 protein: CAWSVETGGEQYF
CDR3 DNA: TGTGCCTGGAGTGTAGAGACAGGGGGCGAGCAGTACTTC

J gene: TRBJ1-4
clone size: NA
V gene: TRBV15
D gene: TRBD1
CDR3 protein: CATSRGVQGARVTNEKLFF
CDR3 DNA: TGTGCCACCAGCAGAGGAGTGCAGGGGGCGCGGGTAACTAATGAAAAACTGTTTTTT

J gene: TRBJ2-7
clone size: NA
V gene: TRBV4-1
D gene: TRBD1
CDR3 protein: CASSQVGQGSYEQYF
CDR3 DNA: TGCGCCAGCAGCCAAGTGGGACAGGGCTCCTACGAGCAGTACTTC

J gene: TRBJ1-3
clone size: once
V gene: TRBV5-1
D gene: NA
CDR3 protein: CASSFEGGSGNTIYF
CDR3 DNA: TGCGCCAGCAGCTTCGAAGGGGGTTCGGGAAACACCATATATTTT

J gene: TRBJ2-3
clone size: once
V gene: TRBV9
D gene: TRBD2
CDR3 protein: CASTPGGFTDTQYF
CDR3 DNA: TGTGCCAGCACCCCGGGGGGATTCACAGATACGCAGTATTTT